This is a list of T cell receptor beta chains from one sample in a study of neurological immune-mediated disorders. TCRdb recomputed calls from the 5' RACE reads with MiXCR, one row per CDR3 protein. Of under 85,000 distinct CDR3 sequences detected, roughly 4.9% appear once; the ten largest clones hold about 5%. The material sequenced was PBMCs. The receptors stem from a human donor with multiple sclerosis. The donor label of this sample is uncertain. The CDR3 runs from the conserved cysteine through the conserved F or W.

TRBV5-1	TRBJ1-5	CASSLAPAGSNQPQHF
TRBV20-1	TRBJ2-3	CSAKTPGGPDTQYF
TRBV5-6	TRBJ2-3	CASSTLSGPVGTQYF
TRBV7-9	TRBJ2-7	CASSSSGTAPYEQYF
TRBV5-5	TRBJ2-1	CASSWTGGRGHNEQFF
TRBV12-3/TRBV12-4	TRBJ1-6	CASNRQGQGSPLHF
TRBV18	TRBJ2-4	CASSPLGQGAAKNIQYF
TRBV5-1	TRBJ1-6	CASSYGGTDNSPLHF
TRBV5-1	TRBJ1-1	CASSLRSASINTEAFF
TRBV5-5	TRBJ2-1	CASSLELYNEQFF
TRBV2	TRBJ2-1	CASQGGLAGALSYNEQFF
TRBV29-1	TRBJ1-3	CSARHTSGNTIYF
TRBV5-1	TRBJ2-3	CASSAGLAASTDTQYF
TRBV24-1	TRBJ2-3	CATSDFSPAETQYF
TRBV20-1	TRBJ2-3	CSARRRGGKDTQYF
TRBV6-6	TRBJ1-1	CASSYGAGNTEAFF
TRBV29-1	TRBJ2-1	CTTGATYNEQFF
TRBV7-2	TRBJ1-1	CASGTEFTEAFF
TRBV5-1	TRBJ2-7	CASRQDPFYEQYF
TRBV18	TRBJ1-4	CASSPRSAFDEKLFF
TRBV6-6	TRBJ1-4	CASSPWDGNEKLFF
TRBV7-2	TRBJ2-7	CASSLLGVSSSYEQYF
TRBV29-1	TRBJ2-2	CSVEDRYGPGELFF
TRBV3-1	TRBJ1-1	CASSHWERDTEAFF
TRBV5-1	TRBJ1-2	CASSLVQGDYGYTF
TRBV18	TRBJ2-7	CASSSVGDISSEQYF
TRBV7-2	TRBJ1-2	CASILTEFGYTF
TRBV9	TRBJ2-3	CASSVSGGEADTQYF
TRBV4-1	TRBJ1-1	CASSRDLFGTEAFF
TRBV5-6	TRBJ1-2	CASSLIQGRGYTF
TRBV27	TRBJ1-6	CASRTMGGTISPLHF
TRBV11-2	TRBJ2-7	CASSLNGGYEQYF
TRBV3-1	TRBJ2-5	CANSLYLAQETQYF
TRBV7-2	TRBJ2-1	CASSRTGRSSYNEQFF
TRBV5-1	TRBJ1-1	CASSLGHRANTEAFF
TRBV5-1	TRBJ2-3	CASSQHGEITDTQYF
TRBV7-2	TRBJ1-2	CASSSSQTKNF
TRBV12-5	TRBJ1-2	CASGGSANYGYTF
TRBV20-1	TRBJ2-3	CSARGELAGIPDTQYF
TRBV5-1	TRBJ2-5	CASSLASVAAGQGVGQETQYF
TRBV5-8	TRBJ2-2	CASSPRRGNTGELFF
TRBV18	TRBJ1-2	CASSPFADGYGYTF
TRBV9	TRBJ1-2	CASSVGVDRFNYGYTF
TRBV7-2	TRBJ2-3	CASSLGRLAHTDTQYF
TRBV7-2	TRBJ2-1	CASSFRTTTLGEQFF
TRBV5-1	TRBJ2-7	CATSEGVLGVYEQYF
TRBV2	TRBJ2-1	CAGSSYNEQFF
TRBV18	TRBJ2-6	CASSPRIPGQGGANVLTF
TRBV20-1	TRBJ1-1	CSAFFGNRNTEAFF
TRBV20-1	TRBJ2-5	CSARDRGGSQETQYF
TRBV29-1	TRBJ1-3	CSVEGQGNGNTIYF
TRBV10-3	TRBJ1-1	CAISGEAEAFF
TRBV10-3	TRBJ2-1	CAINNRDRANEQFF